The T cell receptor beta chain described here comes from a study of blood T cell repertoires in COVID-19. Clones were read by immunoSEQ multiplex PCR, and TCRdb kept only the in-frame ones, dropping some. Among about 34,000 clones listed, 65% to 85% were seen once. The J segment lost 0 bases and the V segment lost 0 bases, leaving 0 bases of the junction unmatched. The CDR3 sequence is 15 residues long. In germline, CDR1 is MNHNS, CDR2 SASEGT. The TCR originated in a man aged 65 to 79 with COVID-19, enrolled during active disease. Sequenced material: peripheral blood. J is TRBJ2-7 and V is TRBV6-1, with TRBD2 matching over 9 bases. Written as DNA, the CDR3 is TGTGCCAGCAGTGAAGCTAGCGGGAGCTCCTACGAGCAGTACTTC. This codes for CASSEASGSSYEQYF.